This T cell receptor beta chain was profiled in a study of CXCR3-negative and CXCR3-positive naive CD8 T cells. Study in general: Sequencing yielded about 135 million TRB reads, roughly 1.5 +/- 0.3 million per library. Notes on the study in general: TCR strength was inferred from TRB CDR3 properties, while surface CD5 was comparable between naive subsets. Naive CXCR3-negative cells resembled naive CXCR3-positive cells in TRBV-TRBJ usage; memory cells differed.

Details on this clonotype: Antigen specificity is unknown.

It was by 5' RACE with UMI labels that the TRB cDNA libraries were prepared. TCRdb processed the 5' RACE reads again and assigns one entry to each CDR3 protein, with no DNA. This sample's table reports some 130,000 distinct CDR3 sequences. CDR1 SGHTA and CDR2 FQGTGA come from the germline V gene. This CDR3 is 16 amino acids long. A CD45RO-CCR7+CD27+CD95- phenotype identified naive CD8+ T cells. The sample consisted of naive CXCR3- CD8+ T cells from blood. Specified subset: CD45RO-CCR7+CD27+CD95- naive CD8+ T cells lacking CXCR3 (TNR3-). This TCR was sampled from a human donor in good health. Some clones in this sample may be carry-over from other donors' samples. The gene calls are TRBV7-3 and TRBJ2-3; TCRdb's D call, TRBD1, is unchecked because there is no DNA. The CDR3 protein is CASSPGDSLSTDTQYF.